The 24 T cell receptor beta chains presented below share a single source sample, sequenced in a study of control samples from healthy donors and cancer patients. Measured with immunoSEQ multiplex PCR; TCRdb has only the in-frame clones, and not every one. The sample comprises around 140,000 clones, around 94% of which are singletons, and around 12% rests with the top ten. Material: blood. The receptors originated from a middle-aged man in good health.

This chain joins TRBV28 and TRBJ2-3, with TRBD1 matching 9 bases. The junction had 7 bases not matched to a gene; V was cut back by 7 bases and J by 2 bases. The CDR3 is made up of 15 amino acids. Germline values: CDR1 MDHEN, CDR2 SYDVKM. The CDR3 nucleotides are TGTGCCAGCATGAGGACAGGGGTTCTCACAGATACGCAGTATTTT. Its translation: CASMRTGVLTDTQYF. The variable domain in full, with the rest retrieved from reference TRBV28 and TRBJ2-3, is DVKVTQSSRYLVKRTGEKVFLECVQDMDHENMFWYRQDPGLGLRLIYFSYDVKMKEKGDIPEGYSVSREKKERFSLILESASTNQTSMYLCASMRTGVLTDTQYFGPGTRLTVL.

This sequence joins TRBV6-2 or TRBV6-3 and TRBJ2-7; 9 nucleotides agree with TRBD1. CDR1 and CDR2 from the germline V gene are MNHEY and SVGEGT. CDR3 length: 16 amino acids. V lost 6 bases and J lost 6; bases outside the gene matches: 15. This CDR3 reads CASSLSAGTGFREQYF. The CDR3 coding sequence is TGTGCCAGCAGCCTAAGCGCCGGGACAGGGTTTCGCGAGCAGTACTTC.

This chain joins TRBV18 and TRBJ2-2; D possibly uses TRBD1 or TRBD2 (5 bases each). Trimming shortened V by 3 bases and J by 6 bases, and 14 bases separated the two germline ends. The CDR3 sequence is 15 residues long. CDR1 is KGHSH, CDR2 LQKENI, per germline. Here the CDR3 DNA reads TGTGCCAGCTCACCCAATAGGGGAGACGCCGGGGAGCTGTTTTTT. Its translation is CASSPNRGDAGELFF.

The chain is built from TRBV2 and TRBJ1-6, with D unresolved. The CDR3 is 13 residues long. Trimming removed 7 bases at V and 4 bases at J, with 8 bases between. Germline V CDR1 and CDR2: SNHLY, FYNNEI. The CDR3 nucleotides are TGTGCCAGCACGCGGATTTATAATTCACCCCTCCACTTT. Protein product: CASTRIYNSPLHF.

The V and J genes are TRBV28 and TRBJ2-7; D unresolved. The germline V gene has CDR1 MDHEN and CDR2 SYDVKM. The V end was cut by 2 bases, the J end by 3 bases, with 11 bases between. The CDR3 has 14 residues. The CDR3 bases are TGTGCCAGCAGTTTAAGGAGTCGAGGCTACGAGCAGTACTTC. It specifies CASSLRSRGYEQYF. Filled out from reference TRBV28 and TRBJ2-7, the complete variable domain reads DVKVTQSSRYLVKRTGEKVFLECVQDMDHENMFWYRQDPGLGLRLIYFSYDVKMKEKGDIPEGYSVSREKKERFSLILESASTNQTSMYLCASSLRSRGYEQYFGPGTRLTVT.

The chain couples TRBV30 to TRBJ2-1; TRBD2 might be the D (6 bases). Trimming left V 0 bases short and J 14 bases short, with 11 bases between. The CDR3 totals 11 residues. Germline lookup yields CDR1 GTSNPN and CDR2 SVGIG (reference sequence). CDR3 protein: CAWSVHTGEFF. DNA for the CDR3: TGTGCCTGGAGTGTACACACGGGGGAGTTCTTC.

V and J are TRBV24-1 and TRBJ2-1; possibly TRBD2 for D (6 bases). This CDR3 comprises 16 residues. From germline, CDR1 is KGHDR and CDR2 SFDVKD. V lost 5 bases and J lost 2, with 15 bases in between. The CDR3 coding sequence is TGTGCCACCAGTGGGGGCGGGACTCCTACCTACAATGAGCAGTTCTTC. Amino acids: CATSGGGTPTYNEQFF.

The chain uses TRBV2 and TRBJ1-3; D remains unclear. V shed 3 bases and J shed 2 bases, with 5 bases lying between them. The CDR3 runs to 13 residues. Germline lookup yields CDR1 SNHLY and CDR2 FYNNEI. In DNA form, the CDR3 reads TGTGCCAGCAGTGATCCCCCTGGAAACACCATATATTTT. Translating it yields CASSDPPGNTIYF.

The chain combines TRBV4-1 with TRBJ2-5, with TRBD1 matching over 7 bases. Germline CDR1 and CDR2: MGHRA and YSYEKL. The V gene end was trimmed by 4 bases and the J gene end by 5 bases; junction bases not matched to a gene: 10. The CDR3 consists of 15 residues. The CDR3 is CASSRIKGAWETQYF. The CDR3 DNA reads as TGCGCCAGCAGCCGGATCAAGGGGGCCTGGGAGACCCAGTACTTC.

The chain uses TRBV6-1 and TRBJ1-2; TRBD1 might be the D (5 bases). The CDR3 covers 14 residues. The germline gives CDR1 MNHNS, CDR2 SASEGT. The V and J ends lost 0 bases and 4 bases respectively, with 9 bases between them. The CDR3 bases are TGTGCCAGCAGTGAAGCTCGGGGGTCCTATGGCTACACCTTC. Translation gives CASSEARGSYGYTF.

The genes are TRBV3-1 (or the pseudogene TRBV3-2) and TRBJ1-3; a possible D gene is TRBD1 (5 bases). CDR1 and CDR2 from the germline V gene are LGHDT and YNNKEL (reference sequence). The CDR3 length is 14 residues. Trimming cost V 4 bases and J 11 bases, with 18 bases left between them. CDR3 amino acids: CASSPDGQGSAIYF. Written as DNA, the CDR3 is TGTGCCAGCAGCCCCGACGGCCAGGGATCGGCCATATATTTT.

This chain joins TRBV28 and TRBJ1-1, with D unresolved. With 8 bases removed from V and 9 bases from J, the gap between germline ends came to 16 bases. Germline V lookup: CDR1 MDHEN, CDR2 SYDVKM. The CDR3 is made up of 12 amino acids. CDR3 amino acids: CASGSGESKAFF. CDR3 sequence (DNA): TGTGCCAGCGGTTCCGGGGAATCGAAAGCTTTCTTT.

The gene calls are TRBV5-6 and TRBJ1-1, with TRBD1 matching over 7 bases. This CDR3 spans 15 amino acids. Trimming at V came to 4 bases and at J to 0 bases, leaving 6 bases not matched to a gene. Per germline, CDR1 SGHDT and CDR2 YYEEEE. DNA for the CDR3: TGTGCCAGCAGCGAGGGACAGACAATGAACACTGAAGCTTTCTTT. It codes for CASSEGQTMNTEAFF.

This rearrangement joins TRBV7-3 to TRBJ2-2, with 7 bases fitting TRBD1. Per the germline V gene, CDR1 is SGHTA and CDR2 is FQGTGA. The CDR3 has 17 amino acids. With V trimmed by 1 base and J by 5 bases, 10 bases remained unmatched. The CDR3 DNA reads TGTGCCAGCAGCTTAATGGGGGTTGGGACAGTGACCGGGGAGCTGTTTTTT. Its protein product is CASSLMGVGTVTGELFF.

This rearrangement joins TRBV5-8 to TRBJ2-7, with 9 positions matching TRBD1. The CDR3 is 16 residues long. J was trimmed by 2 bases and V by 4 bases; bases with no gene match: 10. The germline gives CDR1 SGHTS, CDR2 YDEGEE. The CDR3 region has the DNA TGTGCCAGCAGCGCATACAGGGGGCGCCTGGCCTACGAGCAGTACTTC. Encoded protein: CASSAYRGRLAYEQYF.

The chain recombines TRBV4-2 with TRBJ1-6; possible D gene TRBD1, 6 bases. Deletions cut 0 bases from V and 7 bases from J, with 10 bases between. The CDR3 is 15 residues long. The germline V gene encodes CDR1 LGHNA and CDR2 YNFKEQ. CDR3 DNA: TGTGCCAGCAGCCAAGAAGGGGGTAGCAATTCACCCCTCCACTTT. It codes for CASSQEGGSNSPLHF.

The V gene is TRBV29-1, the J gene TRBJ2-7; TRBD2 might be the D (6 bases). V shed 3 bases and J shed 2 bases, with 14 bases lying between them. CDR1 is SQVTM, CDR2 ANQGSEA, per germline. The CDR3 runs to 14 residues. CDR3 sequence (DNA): TGCAGCGTTGACCCGGGAGAGACGCCCTACGAGCAGTACTTC. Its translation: CSVDPGETPYEQYF.

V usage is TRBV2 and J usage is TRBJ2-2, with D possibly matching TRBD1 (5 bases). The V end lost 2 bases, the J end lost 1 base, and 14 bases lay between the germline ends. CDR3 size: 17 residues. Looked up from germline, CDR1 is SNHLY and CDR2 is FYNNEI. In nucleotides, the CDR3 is TGTGCCAGCAGTGAAAGGGGCAGAAAACTGAACACCGGGGAGCTGTTTTTT. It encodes CASSERGRKLNTGELFF. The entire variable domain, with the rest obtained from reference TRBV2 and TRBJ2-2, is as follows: EPEVTQTPSHQVTQMGQEVILRCVPISNHLYFYWYRQILGQKVEFLVSFYNNEISEKSEIFDDQFSVERPDGSNFTLKIRSTKLEDSAMYFCASSERGRKLNTGELFFGEGSRLTVL.

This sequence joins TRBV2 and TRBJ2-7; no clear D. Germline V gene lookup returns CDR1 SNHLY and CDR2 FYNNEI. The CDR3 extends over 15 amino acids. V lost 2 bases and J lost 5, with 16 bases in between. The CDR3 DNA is TGTGCCAGCAGTGAAAGTCCCGTCCAACTCCACGAGCAGTACTTC. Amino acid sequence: CASSESPVQLHEQYF.

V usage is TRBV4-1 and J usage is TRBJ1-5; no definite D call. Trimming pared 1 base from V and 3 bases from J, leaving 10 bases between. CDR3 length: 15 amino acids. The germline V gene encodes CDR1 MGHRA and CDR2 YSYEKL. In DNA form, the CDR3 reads TGCGCCAGCAGCCAAGTTGGAGGGTCCAATCAGCCCCAGCATTTT. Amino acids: CASSQVGGSNQPQHF.

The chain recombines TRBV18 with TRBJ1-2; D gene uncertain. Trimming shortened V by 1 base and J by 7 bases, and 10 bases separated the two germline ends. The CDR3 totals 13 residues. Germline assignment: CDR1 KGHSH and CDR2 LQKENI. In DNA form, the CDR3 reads TGTGCCAGCTCACCACAGGGAACTGGTGGCTACACCTTC. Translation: CASSPQGTGGYTF.

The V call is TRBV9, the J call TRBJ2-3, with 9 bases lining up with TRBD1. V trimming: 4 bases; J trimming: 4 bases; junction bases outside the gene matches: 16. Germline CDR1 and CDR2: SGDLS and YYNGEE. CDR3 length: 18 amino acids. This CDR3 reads CASSSRVEDRGHSDTQYF. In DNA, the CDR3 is TGTGCCAGCAGCTCTAGGGTTGAGGACAGGGGCCACTCAGATACGCAGTATTTT.

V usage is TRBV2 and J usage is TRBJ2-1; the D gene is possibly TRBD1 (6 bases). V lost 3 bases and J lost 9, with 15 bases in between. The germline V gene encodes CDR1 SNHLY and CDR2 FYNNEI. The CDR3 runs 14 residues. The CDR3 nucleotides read TGTGCCAGCAGTGAGGAACAGGGTTTTGGTGAGCAGTTCTTC. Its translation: CASSEEQGFGEQFF.

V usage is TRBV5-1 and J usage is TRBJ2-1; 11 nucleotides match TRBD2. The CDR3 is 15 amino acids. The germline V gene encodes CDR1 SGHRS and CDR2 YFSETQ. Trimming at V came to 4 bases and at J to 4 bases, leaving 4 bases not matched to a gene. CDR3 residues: CASSPTSGSYNEQFF. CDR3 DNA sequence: TGCGCCAGCAGCCCCACTAGCGGGAGTTACAATGAGCAGTTCTTC. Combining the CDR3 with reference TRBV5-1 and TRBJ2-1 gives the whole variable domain KAGVTQTPRYLIKTRGQQVTLSCSPISGHRSVSWYQQTPGQGLQFLFEYFSETQRNKGNFPGRFSGRQFSNSRSEMNVSTLELGDSALYLCASSPTSGSYNEQFFGPGTRLTVL.